A selection of T cell receptor beta chains follows, all from one sample in a study of T cell repertoires in cytomegalovirus infection. TCRdb itself ran the reads through MiXCR, one entry per CDR3 protein. The sample lists 150,000 or so distinct CDR3 sequences, approximately 17% occurring once. The sample comprised CD8+ T cells from PBMCs. The receptors were sampled from a human donor in good health (CMV status not recorded). Some clones in this sample may be carry-over from other donors' samples. Both conserved end residues are part of each CDR3. Each record gives: D gene, clone size, V gene, J gene, CDR3 protein, CDR3 DNA. The D gene is left open where the match is weak. Clone sizes are given selectively: once, few, many, or a class where the clone is expanded.

D gene: TRBD2; clone size: -; V gene: TRBV7-6; J gene: TRBJ2-5; CDR3 protein: CAISLLREGRETQYF; CDR3 DNA: TGTGCCATCAGCTTGTTGCGGGAGGGCCGGGAGACCCAGTACTTC
D gene: -; clone size: -; V gene: TRBV2; J gene: TRBJ1-1; CDR3 protein: CASSVNVGNTEAFF; CDR3 DNA: TGTGCCAGCAGTGTTAACGTCGGGAACACTGAAGCTTTCTTT
D gene: TRBD2; clone size: -; V gene: TRBV29-1; J gene: TRBJ2-1; CDR3 protein: CSVQSGGARNEQFF; CDR3 DNA: TGCAGCGTTCAAAGCGGGGGGGCCCGGAATGAGCAGTTCTTC
D gene: -; clone size: few; V gene: TRBV7-8; J gene: TRBJ1-1; CDR3 protein: CASSQSRGGDTEAFF; CDR3 DNA: TGTGCCAGCAGCCAGTCCCGGGGGGGCGACACTGAAGCTTTCTTT
D gene: -; clone size: -; V gene: TRBV7-2; J gene: TRBJ2-3; CDR3 protein: CASSGGASVRTDTQYF; CDR3 DNA: TGTGCCAGCAGCGGGGGAGCTAGCGTACGCACAGATACGCAGTATTTT
D gene: -; clone size: few; V gene: TRBV25-1; J gene: TRBJ2-7; CDR3 protein: CASSGKGGREQYF; CDR3 DNA: TGTGCCAGCAGTGGGAAAGGGGGGCGCGAGCAGTACTTC
D gene: -; clone size: few; V gene: TRBV12-3/TRBV12-4; J gene: TRBJ1-5; CDR3 protein: CASSPTDSNQPQHF; CDR3 DNA: TGTGCCAGCAGCCCGACAGATAGCAATCAGCCCCAGCATTTT
D gene: -; clone size: -; V gene: TRBV19; J gene: TRBJ1-1; CDR3 protein: CASSDLSPEAFF; CDR3 DNA: TGTGCCAGTAGCGATCTTTCACCTGAAGCTTTCTTT
D gene: -; clone size: -; V gene: TRBV12-3/TRBV12-4; J gene: TRBJ2-2; CDR3 protein: CASSSGLRTFLAGELFF; CDR3 DNA: TGTGCCAGCAGTTCGGGCCTTAGGACGTTCCTGGCCGGGGAGCTGTTTTTT
D gene: -; clone size: many; V gene: TRBV28; J gene: TRBJ2-1; CDR3 protein: CASCPPANNEQFF; CDR3 DNA: TGTGCCAGCTGCCCCCCTGCCAACAATGAGCAGTTCTTC
D gene: -; clone size: -; V gene: TRBV6-2/TRBV6-3; J gene: TRBJ2-3; CDR3 protein: CASSPGGVTDTQYF; CDR3 DNA: TGTGCCAGCAGCCCCGGAGGAGTCACAGATACGCAGTATTTT
D gene: TRBD2; clone size: few; V gene: TRBV5-5; J gene: TRBJ2-7; CDR3 protein: CASSLRAAGVSSEQYF; CDR3 DNA: TGTGCCAGCAGCTTGAGAGCAGCGGGAGTATCCTCCGAGCAGTACTTC
D gene: -; clone size: many; V gene: TRBV7-8; J gene: TRBJ1-5; CDR3 protein: CASSSNGPGSNQPQHF; CDR3 DNA: TGTGCCAGCAGCTCGAACGGGCCTGGGAGCAATCAGCCCCAGCATTTT
D gene: -; clone size: -; V gene: TRBV10-2; J gene: TRBJ1-2; CDR3 protein: CASSEEGINGYTF; CDR3 DNA: TGCGCCAGCAGTGAGGAGGGGATTAATGGCTACACCTTC
D gene: TRBD1; clone size: -; V gene: TRBV29-1; J gene: TRBJ2-5; CDR3 protein: CSVEFLRLGQAYQETQYF; CDR3 DNA: TGCAGCGTTGAATTTTTGCGTCTAGGACAGGCGTACCAAGAGACCCAGTACTTC
D gene: -; clone size: -; V gene: TRBV25-1; J gene: TRBJ1-6; CDR3 protein: CASKGGGSPLHF; CDR3 DNA: TGTGCCAGCAAAGGGGGAGGTTCACCCCTCCACTTT
D gene: -; clone size: -; V gene: TRBV6-1; J gene: TRBJ1-1; CDR3 protein: CASSWQVNTEAFF; CDR3 DNA: TGTGCCAGCAGTTGGCAGGTGAACACTGAAGCTTTCTTT
D gene: -; clone size: -; V gene: TRBV7-2; J gene: TRBJ2-3; CDR3 protein: CASSFDGGTTDTQYF; CDR3 DNA: TGTGCCAGCAGCTTTGACGGGGGTACTACAGATACGCAGTATTTT
D gene: -; clone size: few; V gene: TRBV29-1; J gene: TRBJ1-1; CDR3 protein: CSVEDPRVVTEAFF; CDR3 DNA: TGCAGCGTTGAAGATCCCCGGGTTGTTACTGAAGCTTTCTTT
D gene: TRBD1; clone size: few; V gene: TRBV7-8; J gene: TRBJ1-2; CDR3 protein: CASSFRGGDGYTF; CDR3 DNA: TGTGCCAGCAGCTTTCGAGGGGGCGATGGCTACACCTTC
D gene: -; clone size: few; V gene: TRBV7-8; J gene: TRBJ1-1; CDR3 protein: CASTHISTEAFF; CDR3 DNA: TGTGCCAGCACCCATATATCCACTGAAGCTTTCTTT
D gene: TRBD2; clone size: many; V gene: TRBV29-1; J gene: TRBJ2-1; CDR3 protein: CSALAGSYNEQFF; CDR3 DNA: TGCAGCGCCCTAGCGGGGAGCTACAATGAGCAGTTCTTC
D gene: -; clone size: -; V gene: TRBV10-3; J gene: TRBJ2-7; CDR3 protein: CAISTNSYEQYF; CDR3 DNA: TGTGCCATCAGTACCAACAGTTACGAGCAGTACTTC
D gene: TRBD1; clone size: few; V gene: TRBV28; J gene: TRBJ1-1; CDR3 protein: CASSYISGQGGTEAFF; CDR3 DNA: TGTGCCAGCAGCTACATATCCGGACAGGGCGGGACTGAAGCTTTCTTT
D gene: -; clone size: few; V gene: TRBV2; J gene: TRBJ1-1; CDR3 protein: CASVPWGAEAFF; CDR3 DNA: TGTGCCAGCGTCCCTTGGGGGGCTGAAGCTTTCTTT
D gene: TRBD2; clone size: -; V gene: TRBV9; J gene: TRBJ2-3; CDR3 protein: CASSLSGRGSTDTQYF; CDR3 DNA: TGTGCCAGCAGCCTCTCGGGGCGGGGGAGCACAGATACGCAGTATTTT
D gene: TRBD1; clone size: few; V gene: TRBV11-2; J gene: TRBJ1-2; CDR3 protein: CASSGTENYYGYTF; CDR3 DNA: TGTGCCAGCAGCGGGACAGAAAACTACTATGGCTACACCTTC
D gene: -; clone size: few; V gene: TRBV28; J gene: TRBJ1-5; CDR3 protein: CASSSKRQFYQPQHF; CDR3 DNA: TGTGCCAGCAGCTCCAAACGACAGTTTTATCAGCCCCAGCATTTT
D gene: TRBD2; clone size: few; V gene: TRBV7-6; J gene: TRBJ2-7; CDR3 protein: CASSPRTSGSKGLSYEQYF; CDR3 DNA: TGTGCCAGCAGCCCCCGGACTAGCGGGAGTAAGGGACTCTCCTACGAGCAGTACTTC
D gene: TRBD1; clone size: few; V gene: TRBV7-2; J gene: TRBJ2-1; CDR3 protein: CASSSRTGVDEQFF; CDR3 DNA: TGTGCCAGCAGCTCTAGGACAGGGGTCGATGAGCAGTTCTTC
D gene: TRBD1; clone size: -; V gene: TRBV4-3; J gene: TRBJ1-2; CDR3 protein: CASSQVLHRGEGYGYTF; CDR3 DNA: TGCGCCAGCAGCCAAGTCCTCCACAGGGGAGAGGGCTATGGCTACACCTTC
D gene: -; clone size: medium-sized; V gene: TRBV7-9; J gene: TRBJ2-2; CDR3 protein: CASSFGELFF; CDR3 DNA: TGTGCCAGCAGCTTCGGGGAGCTGTTTTTT
D gene: -; clone size: few; V gene: TRBV5-1; J gene: TRBJ2-7; CDR3 protein: CASSLKQGTRYEQYF; CDR3 DNA: TGCGCCAGCAGCTTAAAACAGGGGACTCGCTACGAGCAGTACTTC
D gene: -; clone size: -; V gene: TRBV4-2; J gene: TRBJ2-5; CDR3 protein: CASSRDPLAWLETQYF; CDR3 DNA: TGTGCCAGCAGCCGGGACCCTCTAGCGTGGCTGGAGACCCAGTACTTC
D gene: -; clone size: -; V gene: TRBV29-1; J gene: TRBJ2-1; CDR3 protein: CSVEVDSPNEQFF; CDR3 DNA: TGCAGCGTTGAAGTGGATTCCCCCAATGAGCAGTTCTTC
D gene: TRBD1; clone size: -; V gene: TRBV15; J gene: TRBJ2-1; CDR3 protein: CATSYGTGGYNEQFF; CDR3 DNA: TGTGCCACCAGCTACGGGACAGGGGGCTACAATGAGCAGTTCTTC
D gene: -; clone size: -; V gene: TRBV20-1; J gene: TRBJ1-5; CDR3 protein: CSAGTRGVSNQPQHF; CDR3 DNA: TGCAGTGCTGGCACGAGGGGGGTTAGCAATCAGCCCCAGCATTTT
D gene: TRBD2; clone size: -; V gene: TRBV6-4; J gene: TRBJ2-3; CDR3 protein: CASSDSTSGGDTQYF; CDR3 DNA: TGTGCCAGCAGTGACTCGACTAGCGGGGGAGATACGCAGTATTTT
D gene: -; clone size: -; V gene: TRBV10-2; J gene: TRBJ1-5; CDR3 protein: CASSDRGYSNQPQHF; CDR3 DNA: TGCGCCAGCAGTGATCGAGGATATAGCAATCAGCCCCAGCATTTT
D gene: TRBD2; clone size: -; V gene: TRBV28; J gene: TRBJ2-3; CDR3 protein: CASSFLASGADTQYF; CDR3 DNA: TGTGCCAGCAGTTTTTTGGCTAGCGGTGCAGATACGCAGTATTTT
D gene: -; clone size: few; V gene: TRBV7-3; J gene: TRBJ1-2; CDR3 protein: CASSLTQGINGYTF; CDR3 DNA: TGTGCCAGCAGCTTAACTCAGGGGATCAATGGCTACACCTTC
D gene: TRBD2; clone size: few; V gene: TRBV27; J gene: TRBJ2-2; CDR3 protein: CASRKSGLAGGTGELFF; CDR3 DNA: TGTGCCAGCAGGAAAAGCGGACTAGCGGGAGGAACCGGGGAGCTGTTTTTT
D gene: -; clone size: few; V gene: TRBV7-2; J gene: TRBJ2-7; CDR3 protein: CASSLGGGLTYEQYF; CDR3 DNA: TGTGCCAGCAGCTTAGGGGGGGGCCTAACCTACGAGCAGTACTTC
D gene: TRBD1; clone size: -; V gene: TRBV6-2/TRBV6-3; J gene: TRBJ2-1; CDR3 protein: CASSLPQGLSYNEQFF; CDR3 DNA: TGTGCCAGCAGCCTCCCACAGGGGTTGTCCTACAATGAGCAGTTCTTC
D gene: TRBD2; clone size: -; V gene: TRBV29-1; J gene: TRBJ2-1; CDR3 protein: CSVDGRASGRVGLYNEQFF; CDR3 DNA: TGCAGCGTTGACGGTCGGGCTAGCGGGAGGGTCGGTCTCTACAATGAGCAGTTCTTC